This TCR beta chain was captured in a study of PD-1 blockade in classical Hodgkin lymphoma. CDR1 and CDR2 from the germline V gene are MNHEY and SVGAGI. CDR3 length equals 15 residues. V was pared by 5 bases and J by 3 bases, with 10 bases of the junction left unmatched. Relapses following autologous stem cell transplantation were seen in all patients, with brentuximab vedotin exposure varying. The best responses consisted of complete response, partial response or progressive disease. Data came from immunoSEQ multiplex PCR; TCRdb stores just in-frame clones and leaves some out. The profile shows 57,000 or so clones, approximately 90% of them singletons.

The chain is built from TRBV6-5 and TRBJ2-7, with 7 bases aligning to TRBD1. This specimen was peripheral blood mononuclear cells (PBMCs), taken at baseline. This receptor was identified in a human donor with classical Hodgkin lymphoma. CDR3 bases: TGTGCCAGCAGTGACTATACAGGGGTTGTCTACGAGCAGTACTTC. It translates to CASSDYTGVVYEQYF.